This TCR beta chain was obtained from a study of blood T cell repertoires in COVID-19. Study in general: Samples taken during acute and convalescent COVID-19 were collected in the United States, Italy and Spain. PBMCs, B-cell-depleted T cells, or T cells were the source of the cDNA or gDNA that made up the material.

Note on this clone: The CDR3 ends on some other residue instead of the conserved phenylalanine or tryptophan, so this is likely a read error. No DNA is shown, since the ends of the CDR3 on it are uncertain; the CDR3 is the one TCRdb lists.

Original processing methods: Nucleated cell number was recorded as an estimate derived from reference gene primer amplification. Repertoires were generated with immunoSEQ multiplex PCR, while TCRdb's copy carries only in-frame clones and drops some. V, J and clone size are taken as reported in that table, and D and trimming were inferred from the DNA itself. The data contain about 220,000 clones, roughly 89% of them singletons. The CDR3 numbers 12 amino acids, ends counted. Germline V gene data show CDR1 as SNHLY and CDR2 as FYNNEI. Sequenced sample: peripheral blood. The chain uses TRBV2 and TRBJ2-3; the DNA was not compared with TRBD2, the D call given in the table. This clonotype originated in a man aged 30 to 45 who had recovered from COVID-19. The chain's CDR3 is CASSEWRGGLRY.